The rows below give T cell receptor beta chains drawn from one sample of a study of blood T cell repertoires in COVID-19. Profiled with immunoSEQ multiplex PCR; TCRdb holds only in-frame clones, not every one. The sample lists 130,000 or so clones; about 88% were seen once. The sample was peripheral blood. The receptors come from a human donor with COVID-19, enrolled during active disease. The donor label of this sample is uncertain. The CDR3 runs from the conserved cysteine through the conserved F or W. Each record gives: V gene, clone size, J gene, D gene, CDR3 DNA, CDR3 protein. A D gene is named only where the DNA matches it firmly. The size of a clone is reported for some rows only, either as once, few or many, or as a class for expanded clones.

TRBV6-5,few,TRBJ1-1,.,TGTGCCAGCAGTTACCGGGGGGCGCGCACTGAAGCTTTCTTT,CASSYRGARTEAFF
TRBV18,.,TRBJ2-7,.,TGTGCCAGCTCACCCGTGGAGGGCTACGAGCAGTACTTC,CASSPVEGYEQYF
TRBV4-1,.,TRBJ2-5,.,TGCGCCAGCAGCCAAGATTGGGCAGGGCAAGAGACCCAGTACTTC,CASSQDWAGQETQYF
TRBV30,.,TRBJ1-2,TRBD1,TGTGCCTGGAGTGTAAAGGGGGCGGCCTATGGCTACACCTTC,CAWSVKGAAYGYTF
TRBV18,.,TRBJ2-7,.,TGTGCCAGCTCACCGCAGGGAATCTCCTACGAGCAGTACTTC,CASSPQGISYEQYF
TRBV21-1,.,TRBJ1-5,.,TGTGCCAGCAGCAAAGTGGTGGACAGCCTTTACAATCAGCCCCAGCATTTT,CASSKVVDSLYNQPQHF
TRBV18,.,TRBJ2-2,TRBD2,TGTGCCAGCTCACCAAGTTCGGGGGGAGTCGGCGGGGAGCTGTTTTTT,CASSPSSGGVGGELFF
TRBV19,.,TRBJ2-2,.,TGTGCCAGTAGGGCTAGCGCGAACACCGGGGAGCTGTTTTTT,CASRASANTGELFF
TRBV28,.,TRBJ1-2,TRBD1,TGTGCCAGCAGTCTAATAGGGGGCGGCTACACCTTC,CASSLIGGGYTF
TRBV20-1,.,TRBJ2-3,TRBD2,TGCAGTGCTAGTAGGCGGGGGGGCACAGATACGCAGTATTTT,CSASRRGGTDTQYF
TRBV11-3,.,TRBJ1-1,TRBD1,TGTGCCAGCAGCACTGGGACAGCCGACACTGAAGCTTTCTTT,CASSTGTADTEAFF
TRBV15,.,TRBJ1-6,.,TGTGCCACCAGCAGGAGGGCCGAAAATTCACCCCTCCACTTT,CATSRRAENSPLHF
TRBV27,few,TRBJ1-3,.,TGTGCCAGTTGGGACGGGAGCTCTGGAAACACCATATATTTT,CASWDGSSGNTIYF
TRBV6-5,.,TRBJ1-1,.,TGTGCCAGCACCAGAACTCGGACAGAAGGGACTGAAGCTTTCTTT,CASTRTRTEGTEAFF
TRBV19,.,TRBJ2-1,.,TGTGCCAGTAGTGAAGTCGGGCAGGGGTACAATGAGCAGTTCTTC,CASSEVGQGYNEQFF
TRBV3-1/TRBV3-2,.,TRBJ2-7,.,TGTGCCAGCAGCCCGCCGGACACCGGATTTGGCGGGGCCTCCTACGAGCAGTACTTC,CASSPPDTGFGGASYEQYF
TRBV4-1,.,TRBJ2-4,TRBD1,TGCGCCAGCAGCCAAGGGGCAGGGGGAGCCAAAAACATTCAGTACTTC,CASSQGAGGAKNIQYF
TRBV7-6,few,TRBJ1-2,.,TGTGCCAGCAGCCCCCAATATGGGGGAGGCTATGGCTACACCTTC,CASSPQYGGGYGYTF
TRBV5-1,.,TRBJ2-5,.,TGCGCCAGCACCGACAGAGGCGTGAAGACCCAGTACTTC,CASTDRGVKTQYF
TRBV6-2/TRBV6-3,.,TRBJ1-5,.,TGTGCCAGCAGTAGAACGACAGAATATCAGCCCCAGCATTTT,CASSRTTEYQPQHF
TRBV25-1,.,TRBJ1-3,.,TGTGCCACCCGACAGCCCTCTGGAAACACCATATATTTT,CATRQPSGNTIYF
TRBV5-4,.,TRBJ2-1,TRBD2,TGTGCCAGCAGCGGCGGGACTAGCTCCTACAATGAGCAGTTCTTC,CASSGGTSSYNEQFF
TRBV21-1,.,TRBJ2-5,.,TGTGCCAGCAGCAAAGGAGGCGTACCTCGAAACCAAGAGACCCAGTACTTC,CASSKGGVPRNQETQYF
TRBV6-5,.,TRBJ2-7,TRBD2,TGTGCCAGCAGTTACTCCGGGGGGTCCTACGAGCAGTACTTC,CASSYSGGSYEQYF
TRBV5-1,.,TRBJ2-7,TRBD2,TGCGCCAGCAGCGAACTAGCGGGGGGCGCCTACGAGCAGTACTTC,CASSELAGGAYEQYF
TRBV4-1,.,TRBJ2-3,TRBD2,TGCGCCAGCAGCCAACGACCTCCTCCAGGACTAGCGGGGAAGATAGATACGCAGTATTTT,CASSQRPPPGLAGKIDTQYF
TRBV9,once,TRBJ2-1,.,TGTGCCAGCAGCGTAGTACCGCTAAATGAGCAGTTCTTC,CASSVVPLNEQFF
TRBV7-7,.,TRBJ2-2,.,TGTGCCAGCAGCTTAGGGTCAGGGCCCACCGGGGAGCTGTTTTTT,CASSLGSGPTGELFF
TRBV7-9,.,TRBJ1-6,TRBD1,TGTGCCAGCAGTTCTACTAGGACAGGGAGTAAAAATTCACCCCTCCACTTT,CASSSTRTGSKNSPLHF
TRBV28,.,TRBJ2-7,TRBD2,TGTGCCAGCAGTTTAGCGACTAGCCGAATTTCCTACGAGCAGTACTTC,CASSLATSRISYEQYF
TRBV4-1,.,TRBJ2-2,TRBD1,TGCGCCAGCAGCTTCGAGACAGGGCCGTTTACCGGGGAGCTGTTTTTT,CASSFETGPFTGELFF
TRBV7-9,.,TRBJ2-7,.,TGTGCCAGCAGCCCCCCCGACTCAGGGGTTATTTACGAGCAGTACTTC,CASSPPDSGVIYEQYF
TRBV5-1,.,TRBJ2-3,.,TGCGCCAGCAGCAAGCTACCAAGCACAGATACGCAGTATTTT,CASSKLPSTDTQYF
TRBV3-1/TRBV3-2,.,TRBJ1-1,.,TGTGCCAGCAGCCTTCAGGGGAACACTGAAGCTTTCTTT,CASSLQGNTEAFF
TRBV29-1,many,TRBJ2-7,.,TGCAGCGTAGCCCCGACGGGGTACGAGCAGTACTTC,CSVAPTGYEQYF